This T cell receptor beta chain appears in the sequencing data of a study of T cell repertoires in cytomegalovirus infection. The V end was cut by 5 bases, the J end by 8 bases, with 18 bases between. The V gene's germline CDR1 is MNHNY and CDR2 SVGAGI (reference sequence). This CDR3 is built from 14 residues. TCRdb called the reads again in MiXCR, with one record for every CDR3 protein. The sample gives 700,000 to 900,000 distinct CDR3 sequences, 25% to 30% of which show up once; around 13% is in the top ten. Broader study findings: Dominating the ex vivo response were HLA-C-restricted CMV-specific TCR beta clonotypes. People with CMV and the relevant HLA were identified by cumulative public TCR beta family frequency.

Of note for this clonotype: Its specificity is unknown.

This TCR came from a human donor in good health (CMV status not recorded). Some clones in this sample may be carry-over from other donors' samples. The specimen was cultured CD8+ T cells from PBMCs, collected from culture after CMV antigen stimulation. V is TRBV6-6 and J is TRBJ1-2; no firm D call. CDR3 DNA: TGTGCCAGCAGTCCATACGAGAGGGCGGAAGGCTACACCTTC. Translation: CASSPYERAEGYTF.